The T cell receptor (beta chain) described here comes from a study of shared clonotypes between healthy human individuals. Study as a whole: Donors were a couple of women and a few men aged 18 to 49.

Template for every sorted-subset replicate PCR totaled about 0.2 ug DNA, roughly 30,000 T cell genomes. The protocol was immunoSEQ multiplex PCR, while the TCRdb copy is restricted to in-frame clones and leaves out a portion. The sample contains roughly 2.5 million clones, around nine tenths of which appear only once. Overall study findings and caveats: Large sequencing depth failed to make sorted-subset sequencing complete, rarefaction showed.

As regards this clone: Antigen specificity is unknown.

The receptor was isolated from a man aged 18 to 30 in good health. Sample: naive CD4+ T cells sorted from blood. Noted subset: CD45RA+ positively selected.

CDR3 nucleotides: TGTGCCAGCAGCTTTGACGGTTTCAATCAGCCCCAGCATTTT. Its translation is CASSFDGFNQPQHF. This chain connects TRBV11-2 to TRBJ1-5, with D hard to call. Trimming shortened V by 3 bases and J by 3 bases, and 9 bases separated the two germline ends. CDR1 and CDR2 (germline): SGHAT, FQNNGV. The CDR3 covers 14 residues.